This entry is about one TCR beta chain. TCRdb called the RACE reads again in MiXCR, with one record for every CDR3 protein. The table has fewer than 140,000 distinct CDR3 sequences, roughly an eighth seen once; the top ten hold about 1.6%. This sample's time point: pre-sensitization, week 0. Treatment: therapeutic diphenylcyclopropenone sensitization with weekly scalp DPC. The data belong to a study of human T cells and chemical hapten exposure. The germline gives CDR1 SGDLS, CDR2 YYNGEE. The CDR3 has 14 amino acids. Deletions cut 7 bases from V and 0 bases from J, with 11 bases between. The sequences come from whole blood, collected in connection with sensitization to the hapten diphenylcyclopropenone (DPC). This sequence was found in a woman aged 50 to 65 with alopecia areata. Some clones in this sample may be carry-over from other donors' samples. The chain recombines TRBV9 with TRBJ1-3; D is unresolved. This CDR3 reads CASDSGYSGNTIYF. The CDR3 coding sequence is TGTGCCAGCGATTCGGGATACTCTGGAAACACCATATATTTT.